The 9 T cell receptor beta chains below all came from one sample that was sequenced in a study of control samples from healthy donors and cancer patients. Clones were sequenced by immunoSEQ multiplex PCR, and TCRdb holds only the in-frame ones, with some missing. Counted here are 75,000 to 95,000 clones, 85% to 90% occurring once; the ten biggest clones make up about 10%. The specimen was PBMCs. The receptors originated from a woman aged 45-65 years with colorectal cancer.

The chain employs TRBV28 and TRBJ1-2, with 10 bases aligning to TRBD1. In germline, CDR1 is MDHEN, CDR2 SYDVKM. With 5 bases clipped from V and 4 bases from J, the junction kept 7 bases outside the gene matches. This CDR3 comprises 15 residues. This chain's CDR3 is CASSTTGGIVYGYTF. The DNA of the CDR3 is TGTGCCAGCAGTACGACAGGGGGCATTGTCTATGGCTACACCTTC.

This sequence joins TRBV5-1 and TRBJ2-5; tentative D call: TRBD1 (6 bases). CDR3 length equals 14 residues. V was clipped by 2 bases and J by 0 bases, with 8 bases between them. CDR1 is SGHRS and CDR2 is YFSETQ in the germline V gene. This chain's CDR3 is CASSFGTNQETQYF. For the CDR3, the DNA is TGCGCCAGCAGCTTCGGGACAAACCAAGAGACCCAGTACTTC.

This rearrangement joins TRBV7-3 to TRBJ2-7; D gene uncertain. This CDR3 spans 16 amino acids. Germline V gene sequence: CDR1 SGHTA, CDR2 FQGTGA. V was clipped by 1 base and J by 1 base, with 14 bases between them. In DNA form, the CDR3 reads TGTGCCAGCAGCTTAAAACAGCCTCGTCTATCCTACGAGCAGTACGTC. Translation: CASSLKQPRLSYEQYV.

The chain is built from TRBV4-1 and TRBJ1-2, with 7 bases lining up with TRBD1. Germline CDR1 and CDR2: MGHRA and YSYEKL. The CDR3 spans 14 residues. With 4 bases clipped from V and 4 bases from J, the junction kept 6 bases outside the gene matches. This CDR3 is CASSPTGTVYGYTF. DNA for the CDR3: TGCGCCAGCAGCCCGACAGGGACCGTCTATGGCTACACCTTC.

In this sample, this clone turned up once. The chain uses TRBV5-4 and TRBJ1-1; TRBD1 is a possible D gene (5 bases). Germline-derived CDR1 and CDR2 are SGHNT and YYREEE (reference sequence). The CDR3 loop spans 14 amino acids. Between the trimmed V and J ends, which lost 10 bases and 0 bases, there was a span of 16 bases. This CDR3 is CASQAGLLNTEAFF. DNA for the CDR3: TGTGCCTCCCAGGCGGGACTCCTGAACACTGAAGCTTTCTTT. Drawing the rest from reference TRBV5-4 and TRBJ1-1, the complete variable domain is ETGVTQSPTHLIKTRGQQVTLRCSSQSGHNTVSWYQQALGQGPQFIFQYYREEENGRGNFPPRFSGLQFPNYSSELNVNALELDDSALYLCASQAGLLNTEAFFGQGTRLTVV.

This clone was picked up many times. The V call is TRBV6-6, the J call TRBJ2-2, with no clear D. V was clipped by 8 bases and J by 4 bases, with 11 bases between them. Germline CDR1 is MNHNY and CDR2 is SVGAGI (reference sequence). CDR3 length equals 13 residues. The CDR3 protein is CASYLHGTGELFF. CDR3 nucleotide sequence: TGTGCCAGCTACCTCCACGGCACCGGGGAGCTGTTTTTT.

This clone was seen once. The chain couples TRBV5-5 to TRBJ2-3, with D unresolved. CDR1 and CDR2 (germline): SGHKS, YYEKEE (reference sequence). The CDR3 sequence is 14 residues long. Trimming cost V 1 base and J 1 base, with 7 bases left between them. CDR3 sequence (DNA): TGTGCCAGCAGCTTGCCTGGTGGCACAGATACGCAGTATTTT. It encodes CASSLPGGTDTQYF.

The V call is TRBV6-2 or TRBV6-3, the J call TRBJ2-5; D ambiguous. Trimming took 2 bases from V and 4 from J, leaving 5 bases between them. This CDR3 spans 12 amino acids. Germline loops: CDR1 MNHEY, CDR2 SVGEGT. The CDR3 sequence: CASSYPRETQYF. CDR3 sequence (DNA): TGTGCCAGCAGTTACCCGAGAGAGACCCAGTACTTC.

This CDR3 reads CASSQLGQNTEAFF. The CDR3 bases are TGTGCCAGCAGCCAACTGGGGCAGAACACTGAAGCTTTCTTT. This chain connects TRBV3-1 (or the pseudogene TRBV3-2) to TRBJ1-1; maybe TRBD1 (5 bases). V shed 2 bases and J shed 1 base, with 8 bases lying between them. This CDR3 is built from 14 residues. Germline loops: CDR1 LGHDT, CDR2 YNNKEL (reference sequence).